The 5 T cell receptor beta chains reported below all come from one sample, sequenced in a study of blood T cell repertoires in COVID-19. Profiled with immunoSEQ multiplex PCR; TCRdb holds only in-frame clones, not every one. The sample contains about 100,000 clones, approximately 86% of which appear only once. The specimen sequenced was peripheral blood. The receptors come from a human donor in a cohort sampled during active COVID-19.

This chain joins TRBV5-4 and TRBJ2-3, with D possibly TRBD2 on 5 matching bases. V was pared by 4 bases and J by 3 bases, with 15 bases between. This CDR3 comprises 15 residues. Germline assignment: CDR1 SGHNT and CDR2 YYREEE (reference sequence). The CDR3 is CASSPWGLATDTQYF. The CDR3 DNA follows: TGTGCCAGCAGCCCCTGGGGATTAGCGACAGATACGCAGTATTTT.

This clone was picked up one time. V gene TRBV19 combines with J gene TRBJ2-7, with D possibly matching TRBD1 (5 bases). Germline CDR1 LNHDA, CDR2 SQIVND (reference sequence). CDR3 length: 15 residues. The ends were cut back, 3 bases at V and 6 bases at J, with 18 bases in the middle. CDR3 sequence reads: CASSIFPQDSSEQYF. DNA for the CDR3: TGTGCCAGTAGTATTTTCCCACAGGATTCAAGCGAGCAGTACTTC. Supplemented by reference TRBV19 and TRBJ2-7, the full variable domain reads DGGITQSPKYLFRKEGQNVTLSCEQNLNHDAMYWYRQDPGQGLRLIYYSQIVNDFQKGDIAEGYSVSREKKESFPLTVTSAQKNPTAFYLCASSIFPQDSSEQYFGPGTRLTVT.

The chain combines TRBV19 with TRBJ1-6; D perhaps matches TRBD1 (6 bases). With 5 bases removed from V and 10 bases from J, the gap between germline ends came to 18 bases. Germline CDR1 and CDR2: LNHDA and SQIVND (reference sequence). There are 15 residues in the CDR3. The chain's CDR3 is CASSFWTAMRSPLHF. The CDR3, as DNA: TGTGCCAGTAGTTTTTGGACAGCCATGAGGTCACCCCTCCACTTT.

The rearrangement joins TRBV9 to TRBJ2-3; TRBD2 is a possible D gene (7 bases). The CDR3 extends over 16 amino acids. Germline V gene data show CDR1 as SGDLS and CDR2 as YYNGEE. Trimming took off 0 bases at V and 3 bases at J, with 14 bases between the two ends. CDR3 nucleotides: TGTGCCAGCAGCGTAGTTCGCGGGGGCTTGACAGATACGCAGTATTTT. Translation: CASSVVRGGLTDTQYF. The variable domain in full, completed from reference TRBV9 and TRBJ2-3, reads DSGVTQTPKHLITATGQRVTLRCSPRSGDLSVYWYQQSLDQGLQFLIQYYNGEERAKGNILERFSAQQFPDLHSELNLSSLELGDSALYFCASSVVRGGLTDTQYFGPGTRLTVL.

The chain combines TRBV28 with TRBJ2-7; weak D call: TRBD2 (6 bases). Trimming left V 6 bases short and J 6 bases short, with 18 bases between. The germline CDR1 and CDR2 sequences are MDHEN and SYDVKM. The CDR3 runs to 14 residues. The CDR3 DNA is TGTGCCAGCAGCGAGGGAGGCCGCGGGCGCGAGCAGTACTTC. It encodes CASSEGGRGREQYF.